The T cell receptor (beta chain) described here comes from a study of T cells in Graves' hyperthyroidism and ophthalmopathy. Points from the study as a whole: Among clonotypes expanded in thyroid above 0.001, most were also found in blood. A 13 V-J model separated ophthalmopathy from stable hyperthyroidism. Median prediction lead before ophthalmopathy onset was roughly 6 months with the model.

As to this clonotype: The target antigen is unknown.

Germline lookup yields CDR1 DFQATT and CDR2 SNEGSKA (reference sequence). The CDR3 is made up of 11 amino acids. V lost 4 bases and J lost 4, with 8 bases in between. Exclusion criteria comprised uncontrolled infection, other autoimmune disease, pregnancy or lactation. RNA transcripts were the template for amplifying TCR beta CDR3 regions. TCR CDR3 regions were first amplified by RT-PCR with HTBI primers. In TCRdb, the multiplex PCR reads were re-called with MiXCR into one record per CDR3 protein. Of 200,000 or so distinct CDR3 sequences in the sample, about a sixth are singletons; the top ten hold roughly 55%.

The V and J genes are TRBV20-1 and TRBJ2-7; no clear D. This receptor was identified in a woman in her forties or fifties with Graves' hyperthyroidism. Sequenced material: blood. The chain's CDR3 is CSATTAYEQYF. As DNA, the CDR3 is TGCAGTGCTACTACAGCTTACGAGCAGTACTTC.